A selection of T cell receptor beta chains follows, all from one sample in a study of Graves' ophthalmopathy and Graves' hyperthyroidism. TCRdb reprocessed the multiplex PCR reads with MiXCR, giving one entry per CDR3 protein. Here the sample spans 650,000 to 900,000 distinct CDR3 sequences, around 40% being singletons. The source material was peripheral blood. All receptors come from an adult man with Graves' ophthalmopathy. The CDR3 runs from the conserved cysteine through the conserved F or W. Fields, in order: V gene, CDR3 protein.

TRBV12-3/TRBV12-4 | CASSFSEEEAFF
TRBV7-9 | CASSSTGTGGTEAFF
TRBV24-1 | CASSITGGYEAFF
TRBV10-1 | CASSAQAGNTEAFF
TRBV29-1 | CSVDRRAITEAFF
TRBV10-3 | CASQISGNLLEQYF
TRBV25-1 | CASSKTGVGYDYTF
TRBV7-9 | CASSSVSGSYNEQFF
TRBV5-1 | CASSVGAGENTEAFF
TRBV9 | CASSNGAADSLHF
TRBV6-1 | CASSGRQGYQETQYF
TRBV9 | CASSQGGRLIYEQYF
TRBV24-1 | CATSDLQSDQETQYF
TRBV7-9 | CASSLGGSFDEQYF
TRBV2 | CASRAGETQYF
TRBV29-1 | CSVGGPGTYEQYF
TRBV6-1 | CASSEVSWGQHF
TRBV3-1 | CASSQGLGKGEAFF
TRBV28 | CASNREETQYF
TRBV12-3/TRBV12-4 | CASSLRIARDSRSF
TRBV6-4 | CASRGGTGGQGGNTIYF
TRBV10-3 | CAISESSGSYEQYF
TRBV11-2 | CASSPTRRDTEAFF
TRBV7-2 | CASSPSREETQYF
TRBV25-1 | CASSAGIETQYF
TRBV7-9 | CASSHRSPNTGELFF
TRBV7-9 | CASSLGQGAGNTIYF
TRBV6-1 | CASGPGTSGANVLTF
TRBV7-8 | CASSLARFGRGTEAFF
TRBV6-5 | CASSTPLGDQPQHF
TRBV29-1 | CSVRLAGNEKLFF
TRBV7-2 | CASSATGTVNTGELFF
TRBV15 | CATSRASVGVSSPLHF
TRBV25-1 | CASSHTSGSYEQCF
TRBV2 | CASRGNGELYF
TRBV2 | CASSPGRTGNQPQHF
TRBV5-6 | CASSLATVTNYGYTF
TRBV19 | CASSIRQGNSGANVLTF
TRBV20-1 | CSARDRGAGHTYEQYF
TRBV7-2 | CASSFLTGAANYGYTF
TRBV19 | CASGPQGSEALHF
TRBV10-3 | CAIRGTLSNQPQHF
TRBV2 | CASRPQWGQGIMNTEAFF